The T cell receptor (beta chain) under discussion was sequenced for a study of T cell responses to AZD1222 COVID-19 vaccine. Study information: Doses given second, at about 4 or about 12 weeks, were pooled.

The V and J ends lost 0 bases and 6 bases respectively, with 6 bases between them. CDR3 length: 13 amino acids. Produced via immunoSEQ multiplex PCR; TCRdb's table is partial and in-frame only. The repertoire holds more than 110,000 clones, with around 90% as singletons. The clonotype was recovered from an adult in good health. Material: peripheral blood, obtained on day 0 of AZD1222 vaccination. The chain has TRBV12-3 or TRBV12-4 and TRBJ2-1; D ambiguous. The CDR3 region has the DNA TGTGCCAGCAGTTTAGCTATGGGCAATGAGCAGTTCTTC. It yields the protein CASSLAMGNEQFF.